This T cell receptor beta chain was documented in a study of cytomegalovirus exposure and HLA in healthy donors. The CDR3 loop spans 16 amino acids. Germline CDR1 reads SGHAT; CDR2 reads FQDESV (reference sequence). Trimming shortened V by 5 bases and J by 2 bases, and 19 bases separated the two germline ends. TCRdb's copy holds only in-frame clones and misses some; the assay was immunoSEQ multiplex PCR. The sample has under 350,000 clones; roughly 85% are singletons. This clone turned up a few times. J is TRBJ2-7 and V is TRBV11-1; D might be TRBD1 (6 bases). The origin of this receptor is a woman aged 18-35 years in good health and CMV-seronegative. Sequenced sample: PBMCs. The CDR3 loop reads CASSPRVQGTTYEQYF. For the CDR3, the DNA is TGTGCCAGCAGCCCGCGCGTACAGGGAACTACCTACGAGCAGTACTTC. The full variable domain, completed using reference TRBV11-1 and TRBJ2-7, is EAEVAQSPRYKITEKSQAVAFWCDPISGHATLYWYRQILGQGPELLVQFQDESVVDDSQLPKDRFSAERLKGVDSTLKIQPAELGDSAMYLCASSPRVQGTTYEQYFGPGTRLTVT.